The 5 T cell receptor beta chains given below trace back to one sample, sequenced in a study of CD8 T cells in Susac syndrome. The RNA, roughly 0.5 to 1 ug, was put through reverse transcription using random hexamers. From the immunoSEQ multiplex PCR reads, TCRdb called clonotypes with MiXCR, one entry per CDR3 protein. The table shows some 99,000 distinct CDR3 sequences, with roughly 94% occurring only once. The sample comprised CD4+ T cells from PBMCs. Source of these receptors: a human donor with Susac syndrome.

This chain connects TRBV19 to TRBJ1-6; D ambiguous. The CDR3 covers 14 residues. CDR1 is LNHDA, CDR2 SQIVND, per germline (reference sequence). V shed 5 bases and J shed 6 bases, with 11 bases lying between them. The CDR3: CASSERALNSPLHF. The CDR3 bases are TGTGCCAGTAGTGAGAGGGCGCTTAATTCACCCCTCCACTTT.

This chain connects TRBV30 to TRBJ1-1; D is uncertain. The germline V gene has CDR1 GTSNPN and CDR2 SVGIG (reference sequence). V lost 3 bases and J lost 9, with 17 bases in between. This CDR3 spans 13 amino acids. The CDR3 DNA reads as TGTGCCTGGAGACCCGGGCGATTGTTGAAAGCTTTCTTT. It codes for CAWRPGRLLKAFF.

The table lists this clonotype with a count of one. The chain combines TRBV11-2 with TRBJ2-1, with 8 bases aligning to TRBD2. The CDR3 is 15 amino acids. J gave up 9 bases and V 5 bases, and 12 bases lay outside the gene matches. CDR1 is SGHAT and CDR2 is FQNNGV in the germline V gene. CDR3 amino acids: CASSPLVAGRAEQFF. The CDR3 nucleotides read TGTGCCAGCAGCCCCCTCGTAGCGGGGAGGGCTGAGCAGTTCTTC. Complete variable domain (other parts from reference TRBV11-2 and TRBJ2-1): EAGVAQSPRYKIIEKRQSVAFWCNPISGHATLYWYQQILGQGPKLLIQFQNNGVVDDSQLPKDRFSAERLKGVDSTLKIQPAKLEDSAVYLCASSPLVAGRAEQFFGPGTRLTVL.

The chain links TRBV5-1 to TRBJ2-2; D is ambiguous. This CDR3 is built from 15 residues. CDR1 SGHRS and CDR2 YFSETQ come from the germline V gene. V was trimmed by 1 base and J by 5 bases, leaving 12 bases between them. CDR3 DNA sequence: TGCGCCAGCAGCTTGAGTATCTTTGGGACCGGGGAGCTGTTTTTT. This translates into CASSLSIFGTGELFF.

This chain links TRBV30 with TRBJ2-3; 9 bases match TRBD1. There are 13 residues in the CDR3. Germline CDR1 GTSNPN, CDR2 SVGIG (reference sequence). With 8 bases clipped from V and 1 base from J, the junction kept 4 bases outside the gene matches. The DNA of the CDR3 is TGTGCCCGTTGGGACAGGGGCACAGATACGCAGTATTTT. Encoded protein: CARWDRGTDTQYF.